This TCR beta chain derives from a study of OX40 agonist ivuxolimab in advanced cancers. Whole-study results and caveats: The 0.1-3.0 mg/kg partial responders had among the lowest clonal expansion. Normalized T-cell clonal expansion was also low in a subset of nonresponders.

The CDR3 consists of 14 residues. V was clipped by 3 bases and J by 2 bases; unmatched bases: 4. Germline V gene lookup returns CDR1 SNHLY and CDR2 FYNNEI. The study sampled blood at baseline, cycle 4 day 1, and cycle 7 day 1. Only in-frame clones appear in the TCRdb table, and some are missing; sequencing was by immunoSEQ multiplex PCR. Found here are around 53,000 clones, about 94% of them singletons; the top ten hold more than 15%. About this clone: Its antigen is unidentified.

This material consisted of CD4+ or CD8+ T cells sorted from blood, taken in a trial of the OX40 agonist ivuxolimab. The rearrangement links TRBV2 to TRBJ2-7; 7 nucleotides agree with TRBD1. The sequence came from an adult with an advanced solid tumor such as melanoma, head and neck, liver or kidney cancer. The CDR3 DNA reads as TGTGCCAGCAGTGACCTGGGACAGACCTACGAGCAGTACTTC. It codes for CASSDLGQTYEQYF.